The rows below give T cell receptor beta chains drawn from one sample of a study of T-cell memory formation after mild COVID-19. TCRdb ran MiXCR on the 5' RACE reads and lists one entry per CDR3 protein. The sample has around 180,000 distinct CDR3 sequences, about a sixth seen once. Sequenced sample: PBMCs or a T cell subset sorted from them (not recorded which). These receptors came from an adult woman who had mild COVID-19 (a few samples of this study predate the infection). Cell type and time point are not known. Both conserved end residues are part of each CDR3. The order of the fields is J gene, clone size, V gene, CDR3 protein. A row's size may be missing; if present it is once, few, many or a size class.

J: TRBJ1-2; size: few; V: TRBV20-1; CDR3: CSASGRGTVYGYTF
J: TRBJ1-5; size: NA; V: TRBV7-2; CDR3: CASRGGGPNQPQHF
J: TRBJ2-7; size: NA; V: TRBV2; CDR3: CASSFGTSGTYEQYF
J: TRBJ1-5; size: NA; V: TRBV20-1; CDR3: CSAKPGQGLQPQHF
J: TRBJ1-1; size: few; V: TRBV7-6; CDR3: CASSLTWGATEAFF
J: TRBJ2-1; size: NA; V: TRBV11-1; CDR3: CASSPRDRGKREGNNEQFF
J: TRBJ2-5; size: few; V: TRBV3-1; CDR3: CASSQGSMEETQYF
J: TRBJ1-2; size: many; V: TRBV7-2; CDR3: CASSQQGGSYGYTF
J: TRBJ1-1; size: NA; V: TRBV20-1; CDR3: CSAPGLNTEAFF
J: TRBJ2-7; size: NA; V: TRBV2; CDR3: CASTGTSYEQYF
J: TRBJ2-1; size: NA; V: TRBV30; CDR3: CAWSGLAGIEQFF
J: TRBJ2-5; size: few; V: TRBV27; CDR3: CASSMTRAGETQYF
J: TRBJ2-2; size: NA; V: TRBV29-1; CDR3: CSVDRANTGELFF
J: TRBJ2-2; size: few; V: TRBV12-3/TRBV12-4; CDR3: CASSRDTGELFF
J: TRBJ2-5; size: NA; V: TRBV5-1; CDR3: CASSWIQGAEETQYF
J: TRBJ1-2; size: NA; V: TRBV25-1; CDR3: CASSLGDGYGYTF
J: TRBJ2-5; size: few; V: TRBV5-1; CDR3: CASSLIARGETQYF
J: TRBJ2-7; size: few; V: TRBV20-1; CDR3: CSARESGTRTYEQYF
J: TRBJ1-2; size: NA; V: TRBV6-4; CDR3: CASKDPAGYGYTF
J: TRBJ1-1; size: NA; V: TRBV10-3; CDR3: CAISDSTGKAFF
J: TRBJ2-5; size: few; V: TRBV9; CDR3: CASSADGQGRETQYF
J: TRBJ2-7; size: NA; V: TRBV6-2/TRBV6-3; CDR3: CASSYPTSGPYTYEQYF
J: TRBJ1-2; size: NA; V: TRBV5-1; CDR3: CASSLVGNYGYTF
J: TRBJ1-2; size: few; V: TRBV27; CDR3: CASSPTGVGGGGYTF